The 7 T cell receptor beta chains in this list originate from one sample, sequenced in a study of metastatic and nonmetastatic thyroid tumors (dated by TCRdb to 2020 to 2022). The library was produced with PCR. The listed sequencing device is Illumina HiSeq 4000. TCRdb cleaned the public reads at Q25 with fastp, built clones with MiXCR and kept in-frame beta chains. In all, the sample holds some 55,000 clones, and more than 20% of those were seen once. The ten largest clones take up more than 3.5% of the sample. None of the patients had been given any treatment before thyroid surgery. The material sequenced was blood. Receptor source: a female donor with papillary thyroid cancer or a benign thyroid nodule (not recorded which). Some clones in this sample may be carry-over from other donors' samples.

The sample holds many counts of this clone. Additional DNA sequences in this sample encode the identical CDR3. This sequence joins TRBV30 and TRBJ1-1, with a tentative D call TRBD1 (5 bases). The CDR3 covers 13 residues. With 0 bases removed from V and 1 base from J, the gap between germline ends came to 6 bases. From germline, CDR1 is GTSNPN and CDR2 SVGIG (reference sequence). CDR3 region: CAWSVGGNTEAFF. The CDR3 coding sequence is TGTGCCTGGAGTGTTGGGGGGAACACTGAAGCTTTCTTT.

This clone was seen at least ten times. The CDR3 loop is CSAGGTGPGTEAFF. CDR3 DNA sequence: TGCAGTGCTGGGGGGACAGGGCCTGGCACTGAAGCTTTCTTT. The chain is built from TRBV20-1 and TRBJ1-1; 9 bases align to TRBD1. From germline, CDR1 is DFQATT and CDR2 SNEGSKA (reference sequence). J was trimmed by 4 bases and V by 5 bases; bases with no gene match: 8. The CDR3 consists of 14 residues.

The chain employs TRBV9 and TRBJ2-7; 7 bases fit TRBD2. This CDR3 has 17 residues. Per the germline V gene, CDR1 is SGDLS and CDR2 is YYNGEE. The J segment lost 5 bases and the V segment lost 5 bases, leaving 19 bases of the junction unmatched. CDR3 region: CASRPRGAGRVANEQYF. Written as DNA, the CDR3 is TGTGCCAGCAGACCCCGCGGGGCGGGGAGGGTGGCCAACGAGCAGTACTTC.

Many counts were recorded for this clone. This sequence joins TRBV18 and TRBJ2-1, with TRBD2 matching 10 bases. Germline V gene sequence: CDR1 KGHSH, CDR2 LQKENI. This CDR3 has 14 residues. Trimming at V came to 6 bases and at J to 4 bases, leaving 3 bases not matched to a gene. CDR3 protein: CASSLLAGYNEQFF. CDR3 DNA sequence: TGTGCCAGCTCGTTACTAGCGGGATACAATGAGCAGTTCTTC.

In its sample, this clone was seen many times. The V and J genes are TRBV18 and TRBJ2-2, with TRBD2 identical over 7 bases. The CDR3 totals 15 residues. The germline V gene encodes CDR1 KGHSH and CDR2 LQKENI. V shed 6 bases and J 1 base; nucleotides not matched to a gene: 5. CDR3 sequence reads: CASSPGLQNTGELFF. CDR3 nucleotides: TGTGCCAGCTCCCCGGGACTACAGAACACCGGGGAGCTGTTTTTT.

Turning to this clone: The junction departs from germline at one end; a sequencing error may be responsible. This rearrangement joins TRBV20-1 to TRBJ1-1, with D tentatively TRBD1 (5 bases). CDR3 length: 16 amino acids. Per germline, CDR1 DFQATT and CDR2 SNEGSKA (reference sequence). In DNA, the CDR3 is TGCAGTGCTAGAGACCCTTCTCGAGGGGACTACTCTGAATCTTTCTTT. This encodes CSARDPSRGDYSESFF.

This clone came up many times. This CDR3 reads CASSLGQAWETGTDTQYF. The DNA for the CDR3 is TGTGCCAGCAGCTTAGGACAGGCGTGGGAGACAGGCACAGATACGCAGTATTTT. The rearrangement links TRBV11-3 to TRBJ2-3; the D gene is possibly TRBD1 (6 bases). The V gene lost 1 base and the J gene lost 1 base, with 18 bases spanning the gap. From germline, CDR1 is SGHNT and CDR2 YENEEA. The CDR3 is 18 residues long.